The clone carrying this TCR beta chain was recorded many times. Its specificity is unknown. The data stem from a study of T cells in Graves' hyperthyroidism and ophthalmopathy. Study background: Peripheral blood was taken when the disease was first diagnosed, before any treatment began. Whole-study findings and limits: Model predictions of ophthalmopathy came a median about 6.3 months before onset.

There are 15 residues in the CDR3. The ends were cut back, 3 bases at V and 6 bases at J, with 15 bases in the middle. The germline V gene encodes CDR1 MDHEN and CDR2 SYDVKM. The source material, RNA transcripts, was used to amplify TCR beta CDR3 regions. With the HTBI primer set, the TCR CDR3 went through a first round of RT-PCR. TCRdb re-called the multiplex PCR reads through MiXCR, storing one row per CDR3 protein. The repertoire consists of around 400,000 distinct CDR3 sequences, with about 13% occurring once and the leading ten covering 9.2%. Sequenced: blood. V gene TRBV28 combines with J gene TRBJ1-5; possible D gene TRBD1, 6 bases. This TCR was sampled from a woman aged 18-35 years with Graves' hyperthyroidism. The CDR3 DNA reads TGTGCCAGCAGTTTGCTAGTGGGGGCCTCTCAGCCCCAGCATTTT. Translating it yields CASSLLVGASQPQHF.